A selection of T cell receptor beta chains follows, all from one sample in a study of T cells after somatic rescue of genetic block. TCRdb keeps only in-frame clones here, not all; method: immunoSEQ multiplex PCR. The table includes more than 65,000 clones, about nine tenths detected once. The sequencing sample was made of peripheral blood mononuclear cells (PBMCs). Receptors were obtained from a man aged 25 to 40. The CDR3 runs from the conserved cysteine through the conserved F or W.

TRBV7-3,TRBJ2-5,CASSAGDQETQYF
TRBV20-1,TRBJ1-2,CSASDSHGYTF
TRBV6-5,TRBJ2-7,CASSYSGQGGYEQYF
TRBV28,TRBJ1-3,CASRDSLPGNTIYF
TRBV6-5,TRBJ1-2,CASSREGTMRGYTF
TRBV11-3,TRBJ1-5,CASSLGRSGGAHQPQHF
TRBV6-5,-,CASSYGTPFSYEQYF
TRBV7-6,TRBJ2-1,CASSLEQVFSYNEQFF
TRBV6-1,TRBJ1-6,CASSEGNSPLHF
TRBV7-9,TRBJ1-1,CASSLGSATEAFF